Listed below are T cell receptor beta chains from one sample, sequenced in a study of shared clonotypes between healthy human individuals. Some clones are missing from TCRdb's copy, which holds only in-frame ones; the method was immunoSEQ multiplex PCR. The data show about 2 million clones, roughly 94% seen once. The specimen was naive CD4+ T cells sorted from blood. These receptors all stem from a man in his late teens or twenties in good health. Each CDR3 is given with its conserved first and last residue. The order of the fields is J gene, V gene, D gene, clone size, CDR3 protein, CDR3 DNA. A D gene is named only where the DNA matches it firmly. The size entry is marked missing in some rows and otherwise reads once, few, many or a size class.

TRBJ2-1 TRBV5-1 TRBD1 NA CASSLTGGTYNEQFF TGCGCCAGCAGCTTGACAGGGGGAACCTACAATGAGCAGTTCTTC
TRBJ1-1 TRBV5-4 NA NA CASSLLGLGMNTEAFF TGTGCCAGCAGCTTGTTAGGGTTAGGGATGAACACTGAAGCTTTCTTT
TRBJ2-4 TRBV4-1 TRBD2 once CASSLDLAGGAKNIQYF TGCGCCAGCAGCCTAGATCTAGCGGGAGGGGCCAAAAACATTCAGTACTTC
TRBJ2-1 TRBV5-1 TRBD2 NA CASRKRGFDEQFF TGCGCCAGCAGGAAGCGGGGGTTCGATGAGCAGTTCTTC
TRBJ2-6 TRBV2 NA NA CASSPTSGANVLTF TGTGCCAGCAGTCCAACCTCTGGGGCCAACGTCCTGACTTTC
TRBJ1-6 TRBV4-1 NA NA CASSPDGRSYNSPLHF TGCGCCAGCAGCCCTGATGGACGCTCCTATAATTCACCCCTCCACTTT
TRBJ2-7 TRBV5-1 TRBD1 NA CASSLGGTGSSYEQYF TGCGCCAGCAGCTTGGGGGGGACAGGAAGCTCCTACGAGCAGTACTTC
TRBJ1-2 TRBV11-2 TRBD1 once CASSIQGAYSYGYTF TGTGCCAGCAGCATACAGGGGGCTTATAGCTATGGCTACACCTTC
TRBJ1-5 TRBV10-3 TRBD1 NA CAISGGQGDQPQHF TGTGCCATCAGTGGAGGACAGGGAGATCAGCCCCAGCATTTT
TRBJ2-5 TRBV29-1 TRBD2 NA CSVSRMGGQETQYF TGCAGCGTATCCCGGATGGGGGGGCAAGAGACCCAGTACTTC
TRBJ2-7 TRBV2 NA NA CASSEPVVGTYEQYF TGTGCCAGCAGTGAACCTGTCGTGGGGACCTACGAGCAGTACTTC
TRBJ1-6 TRBV5-8 TRBD1 NA CASNPRWAGGASPLHF TGTGCCAGCAACCCCCGGTGGGCAGGGGGCGCTTCACCCCTCCACTTT
TRBJ2-4 TRBV27 TRBD2 NA CASSFPEKTSGRGGNIQYF TGTGCCAGCAGTTTCCCCGAGAAGACTAGCGGGAGGGGAGGAAACATTCAGTACTTC
TRBJ1-2 TRBV25-1 NA NA CASSEFRGNYGYTF TGTGCCAGCAGTGAATTCCGGGGGAACTATGGCTACACCTTC
TRBJ1-2 TRBV5-4 NA few CASSLVHGRYGYTF TGTGCCAGCAGCTTGGTACACGGCCGCTATGGCTACACCTTC
TRBJ2-3 TRBV5-1 TRBD2 NA CANTSRLAGEYPNRKLMTDTQYF TGCGCCAACACCTCGCGCCTAGCGGGAGAATACCCTAATCGTAAACTCATGACAGATACGCAGTATTTT
TRBJ1-1 TRBV29-1 TRBD1 once CSVDGQGGTEAFF TGCAGCGTAGACGGACAGGGCGGGACTGAAGCTTTCTTT
TRBJ2-7 TRBV20-1 NA NA CSVISWGEQYF TGCAGTGTGATTTCATGGGGCGAGCAGTACTTC
TRBJ2-1 TRBV7-2 NA NA CASSLVPPVSNEQFF TGTGCCAGCAGCTTAGTCCCTCCTGTTTCCAATGAGCAGTTCTTC
TRBJ2-7 TRBV7-2 NA NA CASSSTLAYEQYF TGTGCCAGCAGCTCCACTCTAGCGTACGAGCAGTACTTC
TRBJ1-2 TRBV19 NA NA CASTQKGAMTNYGYTF TGTGCCAGTACCCAGAAGGGAGCGATGACTAACTATGGCTACACCTTC
TRBJ2-5 TRBV14 NA NA CASSQGGRQETQYF TGTGCCAGCAGCCAAGGTGGCAGACAAGAGACCCAGTACTTC
TRBJ1-4 TRBV18 NA NA CASSPRHDEKLFF TGTGCCAGCTCACCCCGGCATGATGAAAAACTGTTTTTT
TRBJ1-6 TRBV30 NA NA CAWSKTSYNSPLHF TGTGCCTGGAGTAAAACCTCCTATAATTCACCCCTCCACTTT
TRBJ2-3 TRBV5-1 NA NA CASKRTDTQYF TGCGCCAGCAAACGTACAGATACGCAGTATTTT
TRBJ2-1 TRBV7-2 TRBD2 NA CASSSTSGRANEQFF TGTGCCAGCAGTTCGACTAGCGGGAGGGCCAATGAGCAGTTCTTC
TRBJ1-5 TRBV7-9 NA NA CASSPGSLPQPQHF TGTGCCAGCAGCCCTGGGAGCTTACCTCAGCCCCAGCATTTT
TRBJ1-3 TRBV9 TRBD1 NA CASSPRQGRTGNTIYF TGTGCCAGCAGCCCTCGACAGGGTAGGACTGGAAACACCATATATTTT
TRBJ1-1 TRBV6-1 NA NA CASSFQGANTEAFF TGTGCCAGCAGTTTTCAGGGAGCGAACACTGAAGCTTTCTTT
TRBJ2-2 TRBV18 TRBD2 NA CASSLSSGVNTGELFF TGTGCCAGCTCACTGTCAAGCGGGGTTAACACCGGGGAGCTGTTTTTT
TRBJ2-7 TRBV15 NA NA CATSRDRSSPTYEQYF TGTGCCACCAGCAGAGATCGGAGCTCCCCGACCTACGAGCAGTACTTC
TRBJ2-5 TRBV18 TRBD2 NA CASSQLAGHNQETQYF TGTGCCAGCTCGCAGCTAGCGGGTCATAACCAAGAGACCCAGTACTTC
TRBJ2-1 TRBV5-1 TRBD1 few CASRTRQGAGAYNEQFF TGCGCCAGCAGAACCCGACAGGGGGCTGGGGCCTACAATGAGCAGTTCTTC
TRBJ2-7 TRBV30 TRBD2 NA CAWRVTSGYEQYF TGTGCCTGGAGGGTCACTAGCGGCTACGAGCAGTACTTC
TRBJ2-7 TRBV7-2 TRBD2 NA CASSRGTSGTYEQYF TGTGCCAGCAGCCGTGGGACTAGCGGGACATACGAGCAGTACTTC
TRBJ2-7 TRBV5-6 TRBD1 NA CASSLSGQGGDEQYF TGTGCCAGCAGCTTGTCCGGACAGGGTGGAGACGAGCAGTACTTC
TRBJ1-2 TRBV28 NA NA CASSYDTRYGYTF TGTGCCAGCAGTTACGACACTCGCTATGGCTACACCTTC
TRBJ2-1 TRBV5-1 NA NA CASSLMASEGNEQFF TGCGCCAGCAGCTTGATGGCTAGCGAGGGGAATGAGCAGTTCTTC
TRBJ1-2 TRBV6-5 TRBD1 NA CASSYGTGDLGYTF TGTGCCAGCAGTTACGGGACAGGAGACCTTGGCTACACCTTC
TRBJ1-3 TRBV11-2 NA NA CASSLGLISGNTIYF TGTGCCAGCAGCTTAGGACTGATCTCTGGAAACACCATATATTTT
TRBJ2-1 TRBV28 NA NA CASSSLVYNEQFF TGTGCCAGCAGTTCACTCGTATACAATGAGCAGTTCTTC
TRBJ1-6 TRBV5-6 NA NA CASSLKEGGSPLHF TGTGCCAGCAGCTTAAAAGAGGGGGGTTCACCCCTCCACTTT
TRBJ2-7 TRBV11-2 NA many CASSLAGSYEQYF TGTGCCAGCAGCTTAGCAGGGTCCTACGAGCAGTACTTC
TRBJ2-1 TRBV13 TRBD2 NA CASRSWREGAYNEQFF TGTGCCAGCAGGAGTTGGCGGGAGGGGGCCTACAATGAGCAGTTCTTC
TRBJ2-7 TRBV10-3 NA NA CAISEEVPSYEQYF TGTGCCATCAGTGAGGAGGTCCCCTCCTACGAGCAGTACTTC
TRBJ2-6 TRBV4-3 NA NA CASSQEGFGANVLTF TGCGCCAGCAGCCAAGAAGGGTTTGGGGCCAACGTCCTGACTTTC
TRBJ2-1 TRBV15 TRBD2 NA CATSRDRGGSGRYNEQFF TGTGCCACCAGCAGAGATAGAGGCGGTAGCGGGAGGTACAATGAGCAGTTCTTC
TRBJ2-1 TRBV4-1 NA NA CASSQVVGRQEFF TGCGCCAGCAGCCAAGTCGTAGGGCGACAAGAGTTCTTC
TRBJ2-6 TRBV30 NA NA CAWGSFAYYSGANVLTF TGTGCCTGGGGTTCTTTCGCATACTACTCTGGGGCCAACGTCCTGACTTTC
TRBJ2-1 TRBV6-5 NA once CAGSSPPSDEQFF TGTGCCGGCAGTTCCCCCCCCAGCGATGAGCAGTTCTTC
TRBJ2-7 TRBV5-4 NA once CASSSGHVYEQYF TGTGCCAGCAGCTCCGGACATGTCTACGAGCAGTACTTC
TRBJ2-1 TRBV4-3 NA once CASSHWTVDEQFF TGCGCCAGCAGCCATTGGACTGTGGATGAGCAGTTCTTC
TRBJ2-7 TRBV25-1 TRBD2 NA CASSTPGLAGSEQYF TGTGCCAGCAGTACCCCGGGACTAGCGGGATCGGAGCAGTACTTC
TRBJ1-6 TRBV7-3 NA NA CASSLSSYNSPLHF TGTGCCAGCAGCTTAAGTTCCTATAATTCACCCCTCCACTTT
TRBJ2-7 TRBV6-1 TRBD1 NA CASSAYDRGSGEQYF TGTGCCAGCAGTGCCTACGACAGGGGGTCGGGTGAGCAGTACTTC
TRBJ1-6 TRBV5-4 NA NA CASSPRQDRNSPLHF TGTGCCAGCAGCCCCCGGCAGGACCGTAATTCACCCCTCCACTTT
TRBJ1-2 TRBV11-1 NA once CASSPDGVGYTF TGTGCCAGCAGCCCCGACGGTGTTGGCTACACCTTC
TRBJ2-2 TRBV5-6 TRBD2 NA CASSFGSGTSPGELFF TGTGCCAGCAGCTTCGGGTCCGGGACTAGCCCCGGGGAGCTGTTTTTT
TRBJ1-3 TRBV7-2 NA NA CASSLIGGAFQSSGNTIYF TGTGCCAGCAGCTTAATCGGGGGCGCATTCCAAAGCTCTGGAAACACCATATATTTT
TRBJ1-2 TRBV19 NA NA CASSIRESGGYTF TGTGCCAGTAGTATCAGGGAATCGGGAGGCTACACCTTC